This T cell receptor (beta chain) was documented in a study of T cell responses to AZD1222 COVID-19 vaccine. Overall study results and limits: Donors were chiefly white British, with a greater number of females, and clonal diversity was perhaps underestimated.

As concerns this clone: Its antigen remains unidentified.

CDR1 and CDR2 (germline): SQVTM, ANQGSEA. V shed 0 bases, J shed 4 bases, and the junction held 2 bases outside the gene matches. CDR3 length equals 13 residues. The table came from immunoSEQ multiplex PCR; TCRdb's copy has only in-frame clones and leaves some out. This sample has roughly 60,000 clones; approximately 82% occur once, and the top ten carry around 19%. The V gene is TRBV29-1, the J gene TRBJ1-2; 7 bases match TRBD1. The clonotype comes from an adult in good health. The sequencing here drew on peripheral blood, taken on day 0 of AZD1222 vaccination. The CDR3 region is CSVEDRDSYGYTF. The CDR3 DNA reads as TGCAGCGTTGAAGATCGGGACAGCTATGGCTACACCTTC.